Presented here are 13 T cell receptor beta chains from one specimen sequenced in a study of blood T cell repertoires in COVID-19. Libraries were prepared by immunoSEQ multiplex PCR; TCRdb keeps only in-frame clonotypes and omits some of them. This sample has just over 90,000 clones; around four fifths occur once, and the top ten carry less than 20%. The material sequenced was peripheral blood. Receptor source: a human donor in a cohort sampled during active COVID-19.

Only one count was recorded for this clone. V usage is TRBV29-1 and J usage is TRBJ1-2; perhaps TRBD1 as D (5 bases). CDR1 is SQVTM and CDR2 is ANQGSEA in the germline V gene. This CDR3 spans 14 amino acids. V shed 3 bases and J shed 3 bases, with 14 bases lying between them. This CDR3 reads CSVESVGRDYGYTF. DNA for the CDR3: TGCAGCGTTGAGAGCGTGGGCAGGGACTATGGCTACACCTTC.

The rearrangement uses TRBV12-5 and TRBJ2-1, with D unresolved. Trimming took 1 base from V and 6 from J, leaving 7 bases between them. The V gene's germline CDR1 is LGHNT and CDR2 FRNRAP. The length of the CDR3 is 13 residues. CDR3 sequence (DNA): TGTGCTAGTGGTTTGGCAGTCCGCAATGAGCAGTTCTTC. Amino acids: CASGLAVRNEQFF. Supplemented by reference TRBV12-5 and TRBJ2-1, the full variable domain reads DARVTQTPRHKVTEMGQEVTMRCQPILGHNTVFWYRQTMMQGLELLAYFRNRAPLDDSGMPKDRFSAEMPDATLATLKIQPSEPRDSAVYFCASGLAVRNEQFFGPGTRLTVL.

The chain has TRBV30 and TRBJ1-2, with TRBD1 as a possible D gene (5 bases). From germline, CDR1 is GTSNPN and CDR2 SVGIG (reference sequence). V lost 0 bases and J 4 bases, leaving 12 bases between the germline ends. The CDR3 runs 14 residues. For the CDR3, the DNA is TGTGCCTGGAGTGTTACAGGTAGACCCTATGGCTACACCTTC. It yields the protein CAWSVTGRPYGYTF.

Comment on this clone: This may stem from a read error, because a much larger clone lies one nucleotide away. V is TRBV3-1 (or the pseudogene TRBV3-2) and J is TRBJ1-2; TRBD1 matches 8 bases. The CDR3 extends over 13 amino acids. Germline trimming cut 4 bases from V and 4 bases from J; bases unmatched to any gene: 2. CDR1 and CDR2 from the germline V gene are LGHDT and YNNKEL (reference sequence). This CDR3 reads CASSRTGSYGYTF. The CDR3 DNA reads TGTGCCAGCAGCCGGACAGGGAGCTATGGCTACACCTTC.

The chain links TRBV11-2 to TRBJ2-7; TRBD1 is a possible D gene (5 bases). Germline V lookup: CDR1 SGHAT, CDR2 FQNNGV. Deletions cut 2 bases from V and 1 base from J, with 9 bases between. The CDR3 length is 14 residues. DNA of the CDR3: TGTGCCAGCAGCTTACGTGACAGTTCCTACGAGCAGTACTTC. Translated: CASSLRDSSYEQYF.

In its sample, this clone ranks as medium-sized (0.01 to 0.1%). V and J are TRBV28 and TRBJ1-3, with 7 positions matching TRBD1. The junction had 8 bases not matched to a gene; V was cut back by 4 bases and J by 2 bases. The germline CDR1 and CDR2 sequences are MDHEN and SYDVKM. The CDR3 is 16 residues long. CDR3 protein: CASSSPAGQAGNTIYF. The CDR3 nucleotides read TGTGCCAGCAGTTCCCCCGCCGGACAGGCTGGAAACACCATATATTTT.

This clone was counted once. The chain is built from TRBV10-3 and TRBJ2-7; 10 bases are shared with TRBD1. The CDR3 covers 13 residues. After removal of 6 bases from V and 5 bases from J, the junction contained 4 bases not matched to a gene. Germline lookup yields CDR1 ENHRY and CDR2 SYGVKD. CDR3 sequence reads: CAIRPTGGHEQYF. DNA for the CDR3: TGTGCCATCAGGCCGACAGGGGGCCACGAGCAGTACTTC.

The chain joins TRBV28 to TRBJ2-7; the D gene is possibly TRBD1 (6 bases). V lost 4 bases to trimming and J lost 7 bases, with 11 bases between them. This CDR3 region has 12 residues. Per germline, CDR1 MDHEN and CDR2 SYDVKM. The CDR3 nucleotides read TGTGCCAGCAGTTCCAACAGGGAAGAGCAGTACTTC. Protein: CASSSNREEQYF.

V usage is TRBV6-2 or TRBV6-3 and J usage is TRBJ1-5; tentatively, D is TRBD1 (6 bases). Trimming shortened V by 0 bases and J by 3 bases, and 9 bases separated the two germline ends. This CDR3 spans 15 amino acids. Germline lookup yields CDR1 MNHEY and CDR2 SVGEGT. The CDR3 here is CASSYSRGANQPQHF. CDR3 nucleotide sequence: TGTGCCAGCAGTTACTCCCGGGGGGCCAATCAGCCCCAGCATTTT.

The rearrangement joins TRBV18 to TRBJ1-5; a weak D match, TRBD1 (5 bases). Germline CDR1 and CDR2: KGHSH and LQKENI. The CDR3 sequence is 15 residues long. Trimming pared 6 bases from V and 2 bases from J, leaving 14 bases between. Written as DNA, the CDR3 is TGTGCCAGCTCGGGGGGTTTGCAAGGCAATCAGCCCCAGCATTTT. The encoded protein is CASSGGLQGNQPQHF.

The CDR3 protein is CSASRVEGGSSYNEQFF. CDR3 in DNA: TGCAGTGCTAGTAGGGTCGAGGGAGGGAGCTCCTACAATGAGCAGTTCTTC. This chain links TRBV20-1 with TRBJ2-1; TRBD2 matches at 7 bases. V lost 3 bases to trimming and J lost 0 bases; unmatched junction nucleotides: 11. The CDR3 is 17 amino acids. In germline, CDR1 is DFQATT, CDR2 SNEGSKA (reference sequence).

This chain joins TRBV12-3 or TRBV12-4 and TRBJ2-7; possibly TRBD2 for D (6 bases). The CDR3 is 12 amino acids. Trimming shortened V by 3 bases and J by 3 bases, and 6 bases separated the two germline ends. The chain's CDR3 is CASSFGGYEQYF. The CDR3 DNA is TGTGCCAGCAGTTTCGGGGGCTACGAGCAGTACTTC.

This clone was found a few times. The rearrangement links TRBV27 to TRBJ1-5; D is ambiguous. The CDR3 spans 14 residues. Trimming stripped 8 bases from V and 7 bases from J, with 18 bases between. The germline V gene has CDR1 MNHEY and CDR2 SMNVEV (reference sequence). The CDR3 region has the DNA TGTGCCAGCGGTGTTATCGGAGGAGAACAGCCCCAGCATTTT. Encoded protein: CASGVIGGEQPQHF.